The 15 T cell receptor beta chains reported below all come from one sample, sequenced in a study of blood T cells in healthy people across ages. Through a sample-barcoded 5' primer and a J-beta primer mix, a second PCR was run for 7 to 11 cycles. One entry per CDR3 protein results from TCRdb running MiXCR on the 5' RACE reads. The table includes about 1,400,000 distinct CDR3 sequences, roughly 40% detected once. The material sequenced was blood. The source of these receptors is a woman aged 18-30 years in good health.

This chain joins TRBV15 and TRBJ1-1; weak D call: TRBD1 (5 bases). The CDR3 sequence is 13 residues long. Germline lookup yields CDR1 LNHNV and CDR2 YYDKDF (reference sequence). The V end lost 0 bases, the J end lost 10 bases, and 12 bases lay between the germline ends. CDR3 coding DNA: TGTGCCACCAGCAGAGATTTTCTCCAGGGAGCTTTCTTT. Its protein is CATSRDFLQGAFF.

The chain uses TRBV4-1 and TRBJ1-5; D might be TRBD1 (6 bases). The CDR3 covers 17 residues. The V gene's germline CDR1 is MGHRA and CDR2 YSYEKL. V lost 2 bases to trimming and J lost 5 bases, with 19 bases between them. The CDR3 DNA is TGCGCCAGCAGCCAAACCTCCGGGGGGCAGCGCGATCAGCCCCAGCATTTT. Translation: CASSQTSGGQRDQPQHF.

To note about this clonotype: At one of its ends the junction is not consistent with the germline gene, which may arise from a read error. The V and J genes are TRBV13 and TRBJ2-7, with 8 nucleotides matching TRBD1. The CDR3 is made up of 16 amino acids. The V gene's germline CDR1 is PRHDT and CDR2 FYEKMQ (reference sequence). This CDR3 is CAGSVSGDRTPYEQYF. For the CDR3, the DNA is TGTGCCGGCAGCGTCTCCGGGGACAGGACTCCTTACGAGCAGTACTTC.

V is TRBV9 and J is TRBJ1-1; D is undetermined. This CDR3 is 13 amino acids long. The germline CDR1 and CDR2 sequences are SGDLS and YYNGEE. Between the trimmed V and J ends, which lost 1 base and 3 bases, there was a span of 7 bases. CDR3: CASSVFGDTEAFF. The CDR3 coding sequence is TGTGCCAGCAGCGTATTCGGGGACACTGAAGCTTTCTTT.

Worth noting for this clonotype: One end of the junction is discordant with germline, which a read error may explain. This chain connects TRBV12-3 or TRBV12-4 to TRBJ1-2; a weak D match, TRBD1 (5 bases). The CDR3 is 14 amino acids. The DNA for the CDR3 is TGTGCCAGCAGTTTAGGGGACGGATTCTATGGCTGCACCTTC. Its protein is CASSLGDGFYGCTF.

A single count supports this clonotype. The chain couples TRBV3-1 to TRBJ2-3, with 8 nucleotides matching TRBD2. Germline CDR1 is LGHDT and CDR2 is YNNKEL (reference sequence). The CDR3 consists of 19 residues. V shed 1 base, J shed 0 bases, and the junction held 12 bases outside the gene matches. The CDR3 region is CASSQAPGLVLSSTDTQYF. As DNA, the CDR3 is TGTGCCAGCAGCCAAGCACCGGGACTAGTACTCTCCAGCACAGATACGCAGTATTTT.

The table lists this clonotype with many counts. This chain links TRBV5-5 with TRBJ2-2, with 8 positions matching TRBD2. Germline CDR1 SGHKS, CDR2 YYEKEE (reference sequence). Trimming cost V 0 bases and J 6 bases; bases outside gene matches: 4. CDR3 length: 15 residues. The CDR3 DNA reads TGTGCCAGCAGCTTGGCGGGACTAGAAGCCGGGGAGCTGTTTTTT. Translating it yields CASSLAGLEAGELFF. Complete variable domain (other parts from reference TRBV5-5 and TRBJ2-2): DAGVTQSPTHLIKTRGQQVTLRCSPISGHKSVSWYQQVLGQGPQFIFQYYEKEERGRGNFPDRFSARQFPNYSSELNVNALLLGDSALYLCASSLAGLEAGELFFGEGSRLTVL.

The rearrangement links TRBV20-1 to TRBJ1-2; 7 bases are shared with TRBD1. The CDR3 is 17 residues long. The germline gives CDR1 DFQATT, CDR2 SNEGSKA (reference sequence). V was clipped by 2 bases and J by 0 bases; unmatched bases: 12. The CDR3, as DNA: TGCAGTGCTAGACCCGGGACAGAAAGAATAGCTAACTATGGCTACACCTTC. This encodes CSARPGTERIANYGYTF.

The genes are TRBV25-1 and TRBJ2-7; TRBD1 matches at 7 bases. V shed 4 bases and J 7 bases; nucleotides not matched to a gene: 13. Germline V lookup: CDR1 MGHDK, CDR2 SYGVNS. This CDR3 is 15 amino acids long. The CDR3 reads CASSGSTGPPGEQYF. The CDR3 nucleotides are TGTGCCAGCAGTGGGTCGACAGGGCCACCAGGGGAGCAGTACTTC.

The genes are TRBV27 and TRBJ1-1; tentative D call: TRBD1 (6 bases). This CDR3 spans 14 amino acids. Germline CDR1 is MNHEY and CDR2 is SMNVEV (reference sequence). Trimming took 4 bases from V and 7 from J, leaving 16 bases between them. For the CDR3, the DNA is TGTGCCAGCAGTTGGGAACAGGGAGCTAGTGAAGCTTTCTTT. Translating gives CASSWEQGASEAFF.

The chain uses TRBV5-1 and TRBJ1-6; D may be TRBD1 (6 bases). Germline lookup yields CDR1 SGHRS and CDR2 YFSETQ. Deletions cut 0 bases from V and 7 bases from J, with 14 bases between. The CDR3 is 16 residues long. The CDR3 coding sequence is TGCGCCAGCAGCTTGGGCTCCAGGGGCTGGAATTCACCCCTCCACTTT. This codes for CASSLGSRGWNSPLHF.

J is TRBJ2-5 and V is TRBV7-9; D is possibly TRBD1 (5 bases). Germline V gives CDR1 SEHNR, CDR2 FQNEAQ (reference sequence). Trimming shortened V by 8 bases and J by 1 base, and 14 bases separated the two germline ends. This CDR3 contains 14 residues. CDR3 sequence (DNA): TGTGCCAGCGGCGGAAGGGGCCTCCAAGAGACCCAGTACTTC. Residues: CASGGRGLQETQYF. Complete variable domain (other parts from reference TRBV7-9 and TRBJ2-5): DTGVSQNPRHKITKRGQNVTFRCDPISEHNRLYWYRQTLGQGPEFLTYFQNEAQLEKSRLLSDRFSAERPKGSFSTLEIQRTEQGDSAMYLCASGGRGLQETQYFGPGTRLLVL.

In this sample, this clonotype turned up once. The V and J genes are TRBV3-1 and TRBJ2-5; no firm D call. The CDR3 totals 15 residues. Germline assignment: CDR1 LGHDT and CDR2 YNNKEL (reference sequence). V lost 5 bases to trimming and J lost 11 bases, with 24 bases between them. CDR3 DNA: TGTGCCAGCAGCGACGCCCAGTCGGAGCACAATGAGCAGTACTTC. It encodes CASSDAQSEHNEQYF.

V usage is TRBV9 and J usage is TRBJ2-1; 9 positions match TRBD2. The end of the DNA fits TRBJ2-7 better, so the J call may be wrong. CDR3 length: 18 amino acids. Germline V gene sequence: CDR1 SGDLS, CDR2 YYNGEE. The DNA of the CDR3 is TGTGCCAGCAGTGCTCCCCAGCGGGGGGCTACCTCCTACAATGAGCAGTACTTC. Translated, it gives CASSAPQRGATSYNEQYF.

V and J are TRBV20-1 and TRBJ1-1; no definite D call. Trimming pared 2 bases from V and 1 base from J, leaving 23 bases between. Germline V lookup: CDR1 DFQATT, CDR2 SNEGSKA (reference sequence). This CDR3 comprises 18 residues. CDR3 protein: CSARLGLGNLGSNTEAFF. Here the CDR3 DNA reads TGCAGTGCTAGACTCGGTTTGGGGAATCTGGGCTCGAACACTGAAGCTTTCTTT.